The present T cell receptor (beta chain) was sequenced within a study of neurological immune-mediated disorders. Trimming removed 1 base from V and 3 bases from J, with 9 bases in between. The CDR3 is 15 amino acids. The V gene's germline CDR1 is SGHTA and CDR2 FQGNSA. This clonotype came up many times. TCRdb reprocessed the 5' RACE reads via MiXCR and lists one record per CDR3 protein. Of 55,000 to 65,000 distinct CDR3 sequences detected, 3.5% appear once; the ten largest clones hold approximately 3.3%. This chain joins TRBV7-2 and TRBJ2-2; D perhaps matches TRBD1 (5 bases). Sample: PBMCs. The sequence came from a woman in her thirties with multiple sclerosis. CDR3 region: CASSLEAQDTGELFF. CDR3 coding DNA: TGTGCCAGCAGCTTAGAGGCACAGGACACCGGGGAGCTGTTTTTT.